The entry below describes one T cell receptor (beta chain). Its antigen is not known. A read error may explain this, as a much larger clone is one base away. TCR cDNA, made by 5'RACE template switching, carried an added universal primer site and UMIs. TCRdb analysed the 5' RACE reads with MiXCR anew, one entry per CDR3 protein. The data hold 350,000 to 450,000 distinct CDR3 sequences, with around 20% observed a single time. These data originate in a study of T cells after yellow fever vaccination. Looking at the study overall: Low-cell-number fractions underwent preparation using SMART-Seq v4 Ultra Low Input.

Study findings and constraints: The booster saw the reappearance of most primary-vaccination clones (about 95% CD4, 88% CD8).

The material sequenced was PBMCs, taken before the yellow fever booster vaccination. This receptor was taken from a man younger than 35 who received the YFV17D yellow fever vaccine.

The CDR3, as DNA: TGTGCCAGCAGCTTTCGCGGGCGGGGGGGAAGCTCCTACGAGCAGTACGTC. It yields the protein CASSFRGRGGSSYEQYV. This chain uses TRBV5-6 with TRBJ2-7; TRBD2 aligns across 9 bases. CDR1 is SGHDT, CDR2 YYEEEE, per germline. The CDR3 runs to 17 residues. J lost 0 bases, V lost 2 bases, and 9 bases had no gene match.